This T cell receptor (beta chain) was obtained from a study of cytomegalovirus exposure and HLA in healthy donors. A remark on this clone: Its matching antigen is unknown.

Points from the study as a whole: Cytomegalovirus association was listed for roughly 160 TCR beta chains.

Nominally healthy donors provided the samples, though records likely missed some immune exposures. With V trimmed by 6 bases and J by 5 bases, 9 bases remained unmatched. CDR1 is MNHNY, CDR2 SVGAGI, per germline (reference sequence). CDR3 size: 16 residues. PCR employed 60 Vbeta and 13 Jbeta primers. Only in-frame clones appear in the TCRdb table, and some are missing; sequencing was by immunoSEQ multiplex PCR. This table holds roughly 130,000 clones, just under 80% found once. The clonotype was recovered from a man aged 30 to 45 in good health and CMV-seronegative. Sample: PBMCs. The gene calls are TRBV6-6 and TRBJ2-5; 13 bases map to TRBD2. The CDR3 sequence: CASRGLAGVGLETQYF. The CDR3 nucleotides are TGTGCCAGCAGAGGACTAGCGGGAGTAGGTTTGGAGACCCAGTACTTC.